What follows are 14 T cell receptor beta chains derived from one specimen sequenced in a study of T cells in localized non-small cell lung cancer. Generated by immunoSEQ multiplex PCR, the TCRdb table keeps only in-frame clones and is missing some. The sample holds about 6,300 clones; approximately 16% are singletons and the top ten take 4% to 5.5%. The sequences come from normal lung tissue next to the tumor, collected before any cancer treatment. These receptors were taken from a male donor at least 60 years old with stage II squamous cell lung carcinoma.

The chain carries TRBV30 and TRBJ1-4, with D maybe TRBD1 (6 bases). V shed 0 bases and J shed 3 bases, with 14 bases lying between them. CDR1 and CDR2 (germline): GTSNPN, SVGIG (reference sequence). This CDR3 is 16 amino acids long. Here the CDR3 DNA reads TGTGCCTGGAGTGTACACACAGGGCGTTCTAATGAAAAACTGTTTTTT. Translating it yields CAWSVHTGRSNEKLFF.

This clone was found a few times. The rearrangement joins TRBV6-7 to TRBJ2-5; the D is unclear. TRBV6-7 is an ORF for which the function is uncertain. Between the trimmed V and J ends, which lost 4 bases and 2 bases, there was a span of 2 bases. CDR3 length: 11 amino acids. CDR3 sequence: CASSSQETQYF. The CDR3 coding sequence is TGTGCCAGCAGTTCTCAAGAGACCCAGTACTTC.

This clone was seen a few times. The V gene is TRBV28, the J gene TRBJ1-2; D possibly corresponds to TRBD1 (5 bases). This CDR3 has 16 amino acids. Between the trimmed V and J ends, which lost 10 bases and 3 bases, there was a span of 24 bases. Germline-derived CDR1 and CDR2 are MDHEN and SYDVKM. This chain's CDR3 is CATSTPQVLLDYGYTF. The CDR3 nucleotides read TGTGCCACCTCTACCCCACAGGTCCTGCTAGACTATGGCTACACCTTC.

The V gene is TRBV18, the J gene TRBJ2-3, with D unclear. Between the trimmed V and J ends, which lost 0 bases and 6 bases, there was a span of 10 bases. The CDR3 has 14 residues. Germline loops: CDR1 KGHSH, CDR2 LQKENI. CDR3 sequence (DNA): TGTGCCAGCTCACCACCGTTCATCAGGGATACGCAGTATTTT. Translation: CASSPPFIRDTQYF.

This clone was counted a few times. The V and J genes are TRBV28 and TRBJ1-4; unclear D gene. The V and J ends lost 4 bases and 7 bases respectively, with 13 bases between them. Germline lookup yields CDR1 MDHEN and CDR2 SYDVKM. The CDR3 has 14 amino acids. This CDR3 reads CASSSKVGGEKLFF. CDR3 sequence (DNA): TGTGCCAGCAGTTCTAAGGTGGGCGGTGAAAAACTGTTTTTT.

The CDR3 region has the DNA TGTGCCAGCAGGACGAGGGGGCATGGCACTGAAGCTTTCTTT. This translates into CASRTRGHGTEAFF. This chain joins TRBV6-8 and TRBJ1-1, with 7 bases identical to TRBD1. The CDR3 consists of 14 residues. The V segment lost 6 bases and the J segment 4 bases; nucleotides outside the gene matches: 8. Per germline, CDR1 MNHGY and CDR2 SAAAGT.

This clone appeared once. The rearrangement links TRBV10-1 to TRBJ2-1; D remains ambiguous. This CDR3 has 11 residues. Germline V gene data show CDR1 as WNHNN and CDR2 as SYGVQD (reference sequence). Between the trimmed V and J ends, which lost 1 base and 9 bases, there was a span of 4 bases. The CDR3 DNA reads as TGCGCCAGCAGTGAGTTGGGTGAGCAGTTCTTC. Translation: CASSELGEQFF.

This clone was detected many times. This sequence joins TRBV11-3 and TRBJ1-1; TRBD1 aligns across 7 bases. Germline-derived CDR1 and CDR2 are SGHNT and YENEEA. This CDR3 comprises 15 residues. V lost 5 bases to trimming and J lost 3 bases; unmatched junction nucleotides: 9. CDR3 in amino acids: CASSRTGYGDTEAFF. CDR3 DNA: TGTGCCAGCAGCCGGACAGGTTATGGAGACACTGAAGCTTTCTTT.

The chain couples TRBV11-3 to TRBJ2-7; the match to TRBD2 covers 11 bases. Germline V gene data show CDR1 as SGHNT and CDR2 as YENEEA. This CDR3 contains 14 residues. Unmatched junction bases numbered 5, after V lost 4 bases and J lost 6 bases. This CDR3 reads CASSSQTSGSEQYF. The CDR3 DNA reads TGTGCCAGCAGCTCGCAAACTAGCGGGAGCGAGCAGTACTTC.

The V gene is TRBV28, the J gene TRBJ2-3; TRBD2 aligns across 11 bases. The CDR3 has 18 amino acids. V lost 3 bases to trimming and J lost 2 bases; unmatched junction nucleotides: 10. Germline values: CDR1 MDHEN, CDR2 SYDVKM. The CDR3 sequence: CASSFPRGLAASTDTQYF. CDR3 DNA: TGTGCCAGCAGTTTTCCCAGGGGACTAGCGGCCTCCACAGATACGCAGTATTTT.

This sequence joins TRBV5-1 and TRBJ1-1; D not certain. CDR1 and CDR2 (germline): SGHRS, YFSETQ. V lost 0 bases to trimming and J lost 1 base, with 10 bases between them. This CDR3 comprises 15 residues. The CDR3 sequence: CASSLDSRRNTEAFF. CDR3 in DNA: TGCGCCAGCAGCTTGGACTCCCGAAGGAACACTGAAGCTTTCTTT.

This rearrangement joins TRBV19 to TRBJ2-1, with D possibly being TRBD1 or TRBD2 (5 bases each). V dropped 2 bases and J dropped 7 bases, with 12 bases sitting between them. Germline-derived CDR1 and CDR2 are LNHDA and SQIVND (reference sequence). The CDR3 runs to 14 residues. CDR3 sequence reads: CASSITGPMNEQFF. CDR3 DNA sequence: TGTGCCAGTAGTATAACGGGACCGATGAATGAGCAGTTCTTC.

The chain carries TRBV15 and TRBJ1-3; D remains unclear. Germline V gene sequence: CDR1 LNHNV, CDR2 YYDKDF (reference sequence). Trimming shortened V by 1 base and J by 2 bases, and 6 bases separated the two germline ends. The CDR3 sequence is 14 residues long. The CDR3 nucleotides are TGTGCCACCAGCAGAGCGGGAACTGGAAACACCATATATTTT. Translated: CATSRAGTGNTIYF.

The V call is TRBV11-3, the J call TRBJ2-3; 15 bases line up with TRBD2. The CDR3 totals 17 residues. Germline CDR1 is SGHNT and CDR2 is YENEEA. Unmatched junction bases numbered 4, after V lost 4 bases and J lost 2 bases. The CDR3 nucleotides read TGTGCCAGCAGCTCAGGGACTAGCGGGGGGAACACAGATACGCAGTATTTT. Translating gives CASSSGTSGGNTDTQYF. The variable domain in full, completed from reference TRBV11-3 and TRBJ2-3, reads EAGVVQSPRYKIIEKKQPVAFWCNPISGHNTLYWYLQNLGQGPELLIRYENEEAVDDSQLPKDRFSAERLKGVDSTLKIQPAELGDSAVYLCASSSGTSGGNTDTQYFGPGTRLTVL.